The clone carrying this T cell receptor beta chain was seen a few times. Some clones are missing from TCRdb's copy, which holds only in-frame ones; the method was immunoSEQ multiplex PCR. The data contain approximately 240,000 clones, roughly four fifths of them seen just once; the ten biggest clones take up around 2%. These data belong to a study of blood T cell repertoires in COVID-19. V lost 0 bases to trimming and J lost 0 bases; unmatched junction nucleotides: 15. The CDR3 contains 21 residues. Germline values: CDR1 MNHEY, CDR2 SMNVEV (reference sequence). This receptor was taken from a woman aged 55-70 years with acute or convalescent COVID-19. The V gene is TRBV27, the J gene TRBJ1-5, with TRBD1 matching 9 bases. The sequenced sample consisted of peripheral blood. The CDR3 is CASSLSLDRDREIGSNQPQHF. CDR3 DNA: TGTGCCAGCAGTTTATCGCTTGACCGGGACAGGGAGATAGGTAGCAATCAGCCCCAGCATTTT.